The text below deals with one T cell receptor (beta chain). V was clipped by 2 bases and J by 7 bases; unmatched bases: 3. This CDR3 spans 13 amino acids. The V gene's germline CDR1 is SGHVS and CDR2 FNYEAQ. The data stem from a study of cytomegalovirus exposure and HLA in healthy donors. The study ran its PCR with 60 Vbeta and 13 Jbeta primers. How the authors handled the data: Some 12 million shared chains were among the approximately 80 million unique TCR beta chains that a later analysis counted. The table came from immunoSEQ multiplex PCR; TCRdb's copy has only in-frame clones and leaves some out. V, J and clone size reflect that table, while D and trimming were determined from the DNA. The sample has about 160,000 clones, roughly 80% seen once.

Sequenced input: PBMCs. This clonotype originated in a male donor in good health and CMV-seropositive. The gene calls are TRBV7-6 and TRBJ2-7; 9 nucleotides agree with TRBD2. Here the CDR3 DNA reads TGTGCCAGCAGCTTACAAAGCGGGAGGGAGCAGTACTTC. Amino acid sequence: CASSLQSGREQYF.